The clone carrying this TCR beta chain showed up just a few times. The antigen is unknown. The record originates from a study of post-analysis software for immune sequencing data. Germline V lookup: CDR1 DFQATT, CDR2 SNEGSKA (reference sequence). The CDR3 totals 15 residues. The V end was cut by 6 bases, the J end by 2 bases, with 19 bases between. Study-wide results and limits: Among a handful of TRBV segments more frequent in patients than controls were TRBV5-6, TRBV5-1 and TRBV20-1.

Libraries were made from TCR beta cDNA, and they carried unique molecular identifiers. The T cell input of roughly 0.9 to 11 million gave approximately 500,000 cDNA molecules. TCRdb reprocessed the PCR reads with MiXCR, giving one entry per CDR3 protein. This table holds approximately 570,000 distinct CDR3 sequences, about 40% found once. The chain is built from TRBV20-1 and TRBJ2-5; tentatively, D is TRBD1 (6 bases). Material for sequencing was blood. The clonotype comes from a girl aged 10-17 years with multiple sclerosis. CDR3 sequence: CSALDGAGDQETQYF. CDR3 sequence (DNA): TGCAGTGCGCTTGACGGGGCAGGGGATCAAGAGACCCAGTACTTC.